One sample yielded the 8 T cell receptor beta chains listed below, sequenced in a study of blood T cell repertoires in COVID-19 (dated by TCRdb to about 2020). Library construction relied on the immunoSEQ multiplex PCR assay. TCRdb retrieved this table from immuneACCESS and kept in-frame rearrangements only. Not all clones are present; in checked studies, unresolved V genes account for under half, and no reason is known for the remainder. The sample contains 300,000 or so clones, just over 85% of them found a single time. In total, the top ten clones hold about 4.2% of the sample. The sequenced material came from PBMCs or T cells enriched from blood (not recorded which). Receptors originate from a woman between 40 and 50 years old with acute COVID-19.

CDR3 sequence (DNA): TGTGCCAGTAGTATAGCCCATGGACAGGGTGCGGCTCAGCCCCAGCATTTT. It specifies CASSIAHGQGAAQPQHF. J is TRBJ1-5 and V is TRBV19; 8 positions agree with TRBD1. Germline loops: CDR1 LNHDA, CDR2 SQIVND (reference sequence). This CDR3 is 17 amino acids long. V lost 1 base, J lost 6 bases, and 11 bases stayed unmatched.

The chain uses TRBV19 and TRBJ1-4, with a possible D match to TRBD1 (6 bases). The ends were cut back, 6 bases at V and 5 bases at J, with 22 bases in the middle. CDR3 length: 17 residues. Germline lookup yields CDR1 LNHDA and CDR2 SQIVND (reference sequence). CDR3 region: CASRGDMGRGSNEKLFF. CDR3 in DNA: TGTGCCAGTAGAGGTGACATGGGCAGGGGCTCAAATGAAAAACTGTTTTTT.

V is TRBV7-9 and J is TRBJ2-3; D not certain. The CDR3 loop spans 13 amino acids. Trimming cost V 10 bases and J 1 base, with 12 bases left between them. CDR1 and CDR2 (germline): SEHNR, FQNEAQ (reference sequence). This CDR3 is CANGGPGTDTQYF. Here the CDR3 DNA reads TGTGCCAACGGCGGCCCAGGCACAGATACGCAGTATTTT.

V usage is TRBV29-1 and J usage is TRBJ2-3, with 7 bases fitting TRBD2. There are 13 residues in the CDR3. V lost 5 bases to trimming and J lost 1 base; unmatched junction nucleotides: 3. Germline V CDR1 and CDR2: SQVTM, ANQGSEA. CDR3 sequence (DNA): TGCAGCGTTCCGGGAGGAGGCACAGATACGCAGTATTTT. Encoded protein: CSVPGGGTDTQYF.

The chain uses TRBV28 and TRBJ1-2; no firm D call. The CDR3 sequence is 16 residues long. V lost 3 bases and J lost 1, with 15 bases in between. Germline values: CDR1 MDHEN, CDR2 SYDVKM. The CDR3 protein is CASSLAGRLVNYGYTF. The CDR3 nucleotides are TGTGCCAGCAGTTTGGCAGGCCGCTTAGTTAACTATGGCTACACCTTC.

The genes are TRBV7-2 and TRBJ1-2; a weak D match, TRBD1 (6 bases). V was trimmed by 5 bases and J by 1 base, leaving 11 bases between them. Germline V lookup: CDR1 SGHTA, CDR2 FQGNSA. The CDR3 is 14 amino acids. Here the CDR3 reads CASSTGPVNYGYTF. The CDR3 DNA reads TGTGCCAGCAGCACAGGGCCAGTTAACTATGGCTACACCTTC.

The chain employs TRBV7-2 and TRBJ2-7; a weak D match, TRBD1 (6 bases). The CDR3 runs to 14 residues. Germline CDR1 reads SGHTA; CDR2 reads FQGNSA. The V gene lost 2 bases and the J gene lost 3 bases, with 11 bases spanning the gap. The CDR3 sequence: CASSLQGRDYEQYF. CDR3 DNA: TGTGCCAGCAGCTTACAGGGGAGAGACTACGAGCAGTACTTC.

This clone has only one observation. The V call is TRBV9, the J call TRBJ1-1; 7 bases fit TRBD1. The CDR3 is made up of 13 amino acids. Germline assignment: CDR1 SGDLS and CDR2 YYNGEE. V trimming: 4 bases; J trimming: 4 bases; junction bases outside the gene matches: 4. CDR3 bases: TGTGCCAGCAGCACCCGGGACAGCACTGAAGCTTTCTTT. This gives the protein CASSTRDSTEAFF.